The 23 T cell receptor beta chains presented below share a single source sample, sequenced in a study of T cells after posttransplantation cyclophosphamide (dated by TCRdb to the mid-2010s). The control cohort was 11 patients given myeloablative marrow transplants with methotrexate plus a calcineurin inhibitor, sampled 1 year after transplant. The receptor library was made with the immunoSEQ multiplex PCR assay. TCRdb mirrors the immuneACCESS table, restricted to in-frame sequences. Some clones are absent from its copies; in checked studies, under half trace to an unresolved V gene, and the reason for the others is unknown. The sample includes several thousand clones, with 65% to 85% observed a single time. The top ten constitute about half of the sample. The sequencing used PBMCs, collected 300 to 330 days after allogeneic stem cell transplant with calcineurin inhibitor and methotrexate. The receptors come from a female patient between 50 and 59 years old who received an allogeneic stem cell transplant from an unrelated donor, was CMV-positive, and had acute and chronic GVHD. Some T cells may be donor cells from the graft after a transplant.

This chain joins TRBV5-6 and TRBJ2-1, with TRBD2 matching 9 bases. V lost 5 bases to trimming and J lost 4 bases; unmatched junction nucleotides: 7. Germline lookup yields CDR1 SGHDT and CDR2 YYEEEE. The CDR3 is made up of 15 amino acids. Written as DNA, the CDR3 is TGTGCCAGCAGGGCGGGCGGGAGGGCTTACAATGAGCAGTTCTTC. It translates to CASRAGGRAYNEQFF.

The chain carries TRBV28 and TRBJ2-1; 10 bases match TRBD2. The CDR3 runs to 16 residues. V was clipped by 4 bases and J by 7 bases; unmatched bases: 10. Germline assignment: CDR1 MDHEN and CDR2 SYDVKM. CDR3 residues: CASSYRLAGVRNEQFF. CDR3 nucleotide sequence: TGTGCCAGCAGTTACCGGCTAGCGGGAGTTAGAAATGAGCAGTTCTTC.

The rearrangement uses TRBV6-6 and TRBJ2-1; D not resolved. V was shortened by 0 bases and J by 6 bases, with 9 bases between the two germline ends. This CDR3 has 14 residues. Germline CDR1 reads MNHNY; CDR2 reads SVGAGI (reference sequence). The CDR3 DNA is TGTGCCAGCAGTTACTCCTTGGGCAGCAATGAGCAGTTCTTC. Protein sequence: CASSYSLGSNEQFF.

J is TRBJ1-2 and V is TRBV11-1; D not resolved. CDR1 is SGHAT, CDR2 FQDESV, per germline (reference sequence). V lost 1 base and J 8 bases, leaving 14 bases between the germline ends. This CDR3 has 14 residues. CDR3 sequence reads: CASSLGLRGEGYTF. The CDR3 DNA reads TGTGCCAGCAGCTTAGGACTCCGCGGGGAGGGCTACACCTTC.

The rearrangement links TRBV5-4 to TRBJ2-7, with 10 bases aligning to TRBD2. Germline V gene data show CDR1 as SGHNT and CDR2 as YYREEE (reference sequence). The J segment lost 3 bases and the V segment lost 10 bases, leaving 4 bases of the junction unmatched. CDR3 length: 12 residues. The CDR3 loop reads CAYRTSGYEQYF. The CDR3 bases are TGTGCCTACCGGACTAGCGGCTACGAGCAGTACTTC. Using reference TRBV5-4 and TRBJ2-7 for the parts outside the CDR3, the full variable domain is ETGVTQSPTHLIKTRGQQVTLRCSSQSGHNTVSWYQQALGQGPQFIFQYYREEENGRGNFPPRFSGLQFPNYSSELNVNALELDDSALYLCAYRTSGYEQYFGPGTRLTVT.

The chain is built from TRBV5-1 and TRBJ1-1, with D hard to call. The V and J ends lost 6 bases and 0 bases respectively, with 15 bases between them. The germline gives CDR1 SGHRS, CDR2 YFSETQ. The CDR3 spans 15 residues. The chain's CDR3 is CASKAQGGLNTEAFF. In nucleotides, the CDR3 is TGCGCCAGCAAGGCCCAAGGAGGGTTGAACACTGAAGCTTTCTTT.

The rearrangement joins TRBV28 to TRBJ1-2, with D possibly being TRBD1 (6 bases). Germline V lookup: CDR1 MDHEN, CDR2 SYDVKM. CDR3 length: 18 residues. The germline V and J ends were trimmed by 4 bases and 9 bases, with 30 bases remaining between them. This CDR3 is CASSSLAFGGAPGYRYTF. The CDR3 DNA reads TGTGCCAGCAGTTCCCTCGCCTTCGGGGGGGCCCCAGGATATCGCTACACCTTC.

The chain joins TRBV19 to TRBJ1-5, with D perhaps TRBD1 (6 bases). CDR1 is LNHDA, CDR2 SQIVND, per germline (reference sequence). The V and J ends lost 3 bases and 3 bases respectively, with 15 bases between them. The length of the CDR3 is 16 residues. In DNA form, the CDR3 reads TGTGCCAGTAGTATCGTAACAGGGATATTCAATCAGCCCCAGCATTTT. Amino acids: CASSIVTGIFNQPQHF.

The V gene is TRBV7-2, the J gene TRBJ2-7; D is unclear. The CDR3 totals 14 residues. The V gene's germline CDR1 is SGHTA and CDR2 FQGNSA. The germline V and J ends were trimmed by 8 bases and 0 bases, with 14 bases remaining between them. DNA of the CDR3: TGTGCCAGCCAAACCGTACTTGGCTCCTACGAGCAGTACTTC. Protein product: CASQTVLGSYEQYF.

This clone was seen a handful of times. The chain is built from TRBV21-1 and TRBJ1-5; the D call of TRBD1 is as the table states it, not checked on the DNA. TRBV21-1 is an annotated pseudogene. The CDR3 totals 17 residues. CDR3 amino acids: CASSATDGTASNQPQHF. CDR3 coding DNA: TGTGCCAGCAGCGCAACAGACGGGACAGCAAGCAATCAGCCCCAGCATTTT.

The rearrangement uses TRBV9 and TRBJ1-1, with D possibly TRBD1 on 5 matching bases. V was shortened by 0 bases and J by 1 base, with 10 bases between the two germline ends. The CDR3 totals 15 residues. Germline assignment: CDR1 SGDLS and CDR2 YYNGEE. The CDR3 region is CASSVVWGGNTEAFF. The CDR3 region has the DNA TGTGCCAGCAGCGTAGTTTGGGGGGGGAACACTGAAGCTTTCTTT.

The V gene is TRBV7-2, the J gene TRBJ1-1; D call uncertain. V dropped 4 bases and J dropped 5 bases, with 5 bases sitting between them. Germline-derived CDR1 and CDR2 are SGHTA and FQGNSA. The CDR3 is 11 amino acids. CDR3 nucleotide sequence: TGTGCCAGCAGCTACAGTACTGAAGCTTTCTTT. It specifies CASSYSTEAFF.

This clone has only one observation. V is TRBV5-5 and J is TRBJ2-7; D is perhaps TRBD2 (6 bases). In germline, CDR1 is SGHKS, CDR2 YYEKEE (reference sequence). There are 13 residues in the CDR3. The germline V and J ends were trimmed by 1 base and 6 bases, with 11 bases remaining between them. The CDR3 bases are TGTGCCAGCAGCTTGCCTCCGGGGGTCGAGCAGTACTTC. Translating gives CASSLPPGVEQYF.

The CDR3: CASSQDLQVVSYNEQFF. The CDR3 DNA reads TGTGCCAGCAGCCAAGACTTACAGGTCGTCTCCTACAATGAGCAGTTCTTC. V usage is TRBV4-2 and J usage is TRBJ2-1; the D gene is possibly TRBD1 (5 bases). The CDR3 totals 17 residues. V lost 0 bases, J lost 0 bases, and 12 bases lay in between. Germline assignment: CDR1 LGHNA and CDR2 YNFKEQ.

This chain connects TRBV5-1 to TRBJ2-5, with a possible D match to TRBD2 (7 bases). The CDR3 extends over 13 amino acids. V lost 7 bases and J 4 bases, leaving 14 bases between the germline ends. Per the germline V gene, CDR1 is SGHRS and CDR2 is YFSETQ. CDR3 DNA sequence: TGCGCCAGCCGAGGGGGGGCGAGAGAGACCCAGTACTTC. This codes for CASRGGARETQYF.

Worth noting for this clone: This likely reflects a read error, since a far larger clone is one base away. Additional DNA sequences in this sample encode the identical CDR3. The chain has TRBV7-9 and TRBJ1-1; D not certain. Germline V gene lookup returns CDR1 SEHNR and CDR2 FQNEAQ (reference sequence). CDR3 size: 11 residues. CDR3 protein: CASSYSTEAFF. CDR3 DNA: TGTGCGAGCAGCTACAGTACTGAAGCTTTCTTT.

The CDR3 protein is CASQTTGLGYTF. The CDR3 nucleotides are TGTGCCAGCCAGACGACAGGGTTAGGCTACACCTTC. This chain uses TRBV5-6 with TRBJ1-2, with 7 bases identical to TRBD1. V lost 7 bases and J lost 8; bases outside the gene matches: 8. In germline, CDR1 is SGHDT, CDR2 YYEEEE. The CDR3 consists of 12 residues.

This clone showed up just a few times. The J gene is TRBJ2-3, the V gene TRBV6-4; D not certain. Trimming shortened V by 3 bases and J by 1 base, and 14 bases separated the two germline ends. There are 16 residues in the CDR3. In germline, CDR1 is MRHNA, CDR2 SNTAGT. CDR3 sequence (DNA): TGTGCCAGCAGTGATTTCCCTCGCGGAGGCACAGATACGCAGTATTTT. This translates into CASSDFPRGGTDTQYF.

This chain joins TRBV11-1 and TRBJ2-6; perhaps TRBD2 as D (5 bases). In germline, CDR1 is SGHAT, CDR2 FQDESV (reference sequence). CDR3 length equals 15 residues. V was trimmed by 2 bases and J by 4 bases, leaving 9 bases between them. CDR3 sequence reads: CASSLTAAGANVLTF. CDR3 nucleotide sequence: TGTGCCAGCAGCTTAACAGCGGCCGGGGCCAACGTCCTGACTTTC.

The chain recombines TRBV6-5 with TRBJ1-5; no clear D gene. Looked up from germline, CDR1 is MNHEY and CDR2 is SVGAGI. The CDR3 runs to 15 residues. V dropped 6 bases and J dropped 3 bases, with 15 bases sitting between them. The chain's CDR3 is CASSITSGFNQPQHF. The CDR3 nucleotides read TGTGCCAGCAGCATAACATCAGGTTTCAATCAGCCCCAGCATTTT.

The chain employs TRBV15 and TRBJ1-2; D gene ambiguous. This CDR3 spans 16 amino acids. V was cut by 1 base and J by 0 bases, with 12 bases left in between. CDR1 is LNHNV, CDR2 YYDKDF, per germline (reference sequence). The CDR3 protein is CATSRGSGSPNYGYTF. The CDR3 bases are TGTGCCACCAGCAGAGGCAGTGGGAGCCCTAACTATGGCTACACCTTC.

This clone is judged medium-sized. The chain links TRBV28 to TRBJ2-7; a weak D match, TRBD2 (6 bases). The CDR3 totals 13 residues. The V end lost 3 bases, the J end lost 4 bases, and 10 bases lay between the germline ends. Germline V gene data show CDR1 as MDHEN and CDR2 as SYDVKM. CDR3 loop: CASSLGRFYEQYF. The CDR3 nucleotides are TGTGCCAGCAGTTTGGGGAGGTTTTACGAGCAGTACTTC.

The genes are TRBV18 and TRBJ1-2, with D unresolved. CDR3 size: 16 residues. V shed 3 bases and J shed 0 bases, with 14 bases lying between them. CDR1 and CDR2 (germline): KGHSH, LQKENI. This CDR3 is CASSPPAGLANYGYTF. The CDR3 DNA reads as TGTGCCAGCTCACCTCCGGCCGGCCTAGCTAACTATGGCTACACCTTC.